This TCR beta chain is drawn from a study of T cell responses to AZD1222 COVID-19 vaccine. The method was immunoSEQ multiplex PCR; TCRdb's version includes in-frame clones alone and lacks a portion of them. The data show about 83,000 clones, with roughly 83% seen just once and 8.7% held by the top ten. This CDR3 has 13 amino acids. Germline V CDR1 and CDR2: GTSNPN, SVGIG (reference sequence). With 4 bases removed from V and 1 base from J, the gap between germline ends came to 11 bases. This clone was recorded a few times. The TCR was taken from an adult in good health. The input for sequencing was peripheral blood, taken on day 0 of AZD1222 vaccination. This chain links TRBV30 with TRBJ2-7; TRBD2 is a possible D gene (5 bases). The CDR3 nucleotides read TGTGCCTGGACTAGAGGGCGGTCCTACGAGCAGTACTTC. It encodes CAWTRGRSYEQYF.